The text below deals with one T cell receptor beta chain. No conserved phenylalanine or tryptophan is present at the end of the CDR3, so a read error is the likely explanation. The CDR3 covers 15 residues. Germline lookup yields CDR1 SGHAT and CDR2 FQNNGV. Researchers generated TCR beta cDNA from about 450 ng of total RNA, relying on a constant-region primer. Employing slightly modified ARM-PCR, three nested multiplex PCR rounds were run, and these gave rise to the TCR beta libraries. With TRBV1-TRBV30 forward primers and a C-beta reverse primer, the first two PCR rounds were run for approximately 10 cycles each. TCRdb called the multiplex PCR reads again in MiXCR, with one record for every CDR3 protein. The table has about 37,000 distinct CDR3 sequences, 75% seen once. The source material, about 18-31 mg of unsorted bulk tissue, was used to co-extract RNA and DNA. The data were obtained in a study of tumor-infiltrating lymphocytes in primary liver carcinoma.

The chain joins TRBV11-2 to TRBJ2-7, with 8 bases aligning to TRBD2. Sequencing was carried out using tumor-adjacent normal liver tissue. The receptor was derived from a man aged 40-49 years with primary liver carcinoma and hepatitis B virus infection. CDR3 sequence reads: CASSPRTSSSYGQYL. The CDR3 coding sequence is TGCGCCAGCAGCCCCCGGACTAGCTCCTCCTACGGGCAGTACCTC.